Following are 15 T cell receptor beta chains from one sample sequenced in a study of T cell clonality in common variable immunodeficiency. Study-wide findings and caveats: Common variable immunodeficiency TCR beta sequences reportedly had fewer deletions and N-nucleotide insertions.

Clones were read by immunoSEQ multiplex PCR, and TCRdb kept only the in-frame ones, dropping some. The sample counts approximately 28,000 clones, none seen once; the ten largest own under 3.5%. Their specific antigens are unknown. The specimen was peripheral blood mononuclear cells. The receptors stem from a human donor with common variable immunodeficiency.

This clone was detected ten times or more. The read stops 3 residues short of the end of the CDR3; the missing end is completed from the germline J gene. The J gene is TRBJ2-7, the V gene TRBV6-1; D is possibly TRBD1 (6 bases). CDR3 length: 13 residues. Germline CDR1 MNHNS, CDR2 SASEGT. Trimming shortened V by 4 bases and J by 5 bases, and 12 bases separated the two germline ends. The CDR3 here is CASSGQALDEQYF. CDR3 bases read: TGTGCCAGCAGTGGACAGGCCCTCGACGAG.

This clone was counted between two and nine times. The CDR3 end is not reached by the read, which stops 3 residues before it; the germline J gene fills it in. This sequence joins TRBV6-1 and TRBJ2-7; a possible D gene is TRBD2 (5 bases). V was trimmed by 2 bases and J by 2 bases, leaving 16 bases between them. The CDR3 length is 16 residues. CDR1 is MNHNS, CDR2 SASEGT, per germline. The CDR3: CASSEIGVGPPYEQYF. The DNA read from the CDR3 is TGTGCCAGCAGTGAAATCGGGGTAGGGCCCCCCTACGAG.

As to this clone: Sequencing ends 3 residues short of the CDR3 end; the germline J gene provides the rest. The chain carries TRBV18 and TRBJ1-4; D not certain. Germline-derived CDR1 and CDR2 are KGHSH and LQKENI. Trimming removed 4 bases at V and 4 bases at J, with 16 bases between. The CDR3 runs to 16 residues. The CDR3 spells CASSLRVGTVNEKLFF. CDR3 bases read: TGTGCCAGCTCACTAAGAGTGGGTACAGTTAATGAAAAA.

This clone was found many times. The read ends 3 residues early relative to the CDR3; the germline J gene fills the gap. This chain joins TRBV5-6 and TRBJ1-3, with 8 bases identical to TRBD1. Looked up from germline, CDR1 is SGHDT and CDR2 is YYEEEE. The V segment lost 0 bases and the J segment 5 bases; nucleotides outside the gene matches: 4. The CDR3 covers 15 residues. The covered CDR3 bases are TGTGCCAGCAGCTTGGGACAGGGGTCGAGAAACACC. Its protein is CASSLGQGSRNT. In full, the CDR3 is CASSLGQGSRNTIYF. Combining the CDR3 with reference TRBV5-6 and TRBJ1-3 gives the whole variable domain DAGVTQSPTHLIKTRGQQVTLRCSPKSGHDTVSWYQQALGQGPQFIFQYYEEEERQRGNFPDRFSGHQFPNYSSELNVNALLLGDSALYLCASSLGQGSRNTIYFGEGSWLTVV.

This clone appeared many times. At one end, the junction sequence differs from germline, possibly due to a read error. Read data end 3 residues before the CDR3 end; the end is taken from the germline J gene. The rearrangement links TRBV11-2 to TRBJ2-3; D may be TRBD2 (5 bases). Germline V CDR1 and CDR2: SGHAT, FQNNGV. This CDR3 comprises 15 residues. CDR3 amino acids: CASTLNSGGTDTQYF. CDR3 DNA, as far as it was read: TGTGCCAGCACCTTAAACTCCGGGGGCACAGATACG. The whole variable domain, filled in from reference TRBV11-2 and TRBJ2-3, reads EAGVAQSPRYKIIEKRQSVAFWCNPISGHATLYWYQQILGQGPKLLIQFQNNGVVDDSQLPKDRFSAERLKGVDSTLKIQPAKLEDSAVYLCASTLNSGGTDTQYFGPGTRLTVL.

This clone was counted ten times or more. Read data end 3 residues before the CDR3 end; the end is taken from the germline J gene. The chain couples TRBV19 to TRBJ2-5, with 12 bases that match TRBD2. This CDR3 is 19 amino acids long. Per the germline V gene, CDR1 is LNHDA and CDR2 is SQIVND (reference sequence). The V segment lost 5 bases and the J segment 5 bases; nucleotides outside the gene matches: 18. The CDR3: CASSSHGRTSGARRETQYF. The CDR3 DNA, read in part, is TGTGCCAGTAGTTCCCACGGGCGGACTAGCGGGGCACGGAGGGAGACC.

As for this clone: The read falls 3 residues short of the CDR3 end, and the missing part is taken from the germline J gene. V and J are TRBV10-2 and TRBJ1-6, with D possibly matching TRBD1 (6 bases). This CDR3 has 16 residues. The germline V gene encodes CDR1 WSHSY and CDR2 SAAADI. V shed 6 bases and J shed 9 bases, with 21 bases lying between them. The covered CDR3 bases are TGCGCCAGCAGAGAACAAGGCCCGACACAGGGTTCACCC. This gives the protein CASREQGPTQGSP. In full, the CDR3 reads CASREQGPTQGSPLHF.

This clone was counted ten times or more. The read halts 3 residues ahead of the CDR3 end, with the missing end drawn from the germline J gene. This chain uses TRBV6-2 or TRBV6-3 with TRBJ2-1; 8 bases agree with TRBD2. The V and J ends lost 6 bases and 7 bases, in that order; junction bases with no gene match: 14. The CDR3 has 16 residues. Germline V gene sequence: CDR1 MNHEY, CDR2 SVGEGT. The CDR3 reads CASSYKTGRAGNEQFF. The sequenced CDR3 bases are TGTGCCAGCAGCTATAAGACCGGGAGGGCGGGGAATGAG.

As regards this clone: The CDR3 goes on 3 residues after the read ends, and that part is filled in from the germline J gene. The chain recombines TRBV18 with TRBJ1-3, with 7 bases that match TRBD1. The CDR3 sequence is 18 residues long. CDR1 and CDR2 from the germline V gene are KGHSH and LQKENI. Trimming cost V 3 bases and J 0 bases; bases outside gene matches: 11. Here the CDR3 reads CASSPIRTGVGSGNTIYF. The DNA read from the CDR3 is TGTGCCAGCTCACCGATCCGTACAGGGGTTGGCTCTGGAAACACC.

This clone was detected many times. The read finishes 3 residues shy of the CDR3 end, and the germline J gene is used to complete it. This chain joins TRBV7-3 and TRBJ2-2; D may be TRBD2 (6 bases). Germline V gene data show CDR1 as SGHTA and CDR2 as FQGTGA. The V end lost 1 base, the J end lost 4 bases, and 22 bases lay between the germline ends. The CDR3 contains 19 residues. The DNA read from the CDR3 is TGTGCCAGCAGCTTAAATCCTGGGGTGGCTAGCGAGGGCACCGGGGAG. Translating gives CASSLNPGVASEGTGE. The CDR3, in full, reads CASSLNPGVASEGTGELFF.

This clone was seen at least ten times. The CDR3 end lies 3 residues beyond the end of the read and is filled in from the germline J gene. V is TRBV18 and J is TRBJ2-2; 13 bases agree with TRBD2. Germline CDR1 reads KGHSH; CDR2 reads LQKENI. V shed 2 bases, J shed 4 bases, and the junction held 13 bases outside the gene matches. The CDR3 totals 20 residues. The CDR3 bases that were read are TGTGCCAGCTCACCATCTCAGGGACTAGCGGGAAGTCGCCCCACCGGGGAG. Translation gives CASSPSQGLAGSRPTGE. In full, the CDR3 reads CASSPSQGLAGSRPTGELFF.

This clone came up a few times. The chain's CDR3 is CASSLGWQIGELFF. The DNA read from the CDR3 is TGTGCCAGCAGCTTAGGGTGGCAGATCGGGGAG. The genes are TRBV11-2 and TRBJ2-2; D gene uncertain. The CDR3 extends 3 residues past the end of the read, so its final part is completed from the germline J gene. Germline V lookup: CDR1 SGHAT, CDR2 FQNNGV. The CDR3 loop spans 14 amino acids. V lost 1 base and J lost 7, with 10 bases in between.

This clone was detected ten times or more. The read terminates 3 residues ahead of where the CDR3 ends, so the germline J gene completes it. The chain recombines TRBV5-1 with TRBJ2-1; 10 nucleotides match TRBD2. This CDR3 spans 15 amino acids. V lost 4 bases to trimming and J lost 6 bases; unmatched junction nucleotides: 7. Germline-derived CDR1 and CDR2 are SGHRS and YFSETQ. The CDR3 bases that were read are TGCGCCAGCAGCCCTAGCGGGAGTCTGTTCAATGAG. It yields the protein CASSPSGSLFNE. The CDR3 reads in full as CASSPSGSLFNEQFF.

This clone was counted many times. The CDR3 goes on 3 residues after the read ends, and that part is filled in from the germline J gene. The rearrangement joins TRBV24-1 to TRBJ2-3; 7 nucleotides line up with TRBD2. The CDR3 spans 17 residues. CDR1 and CDR2 from the germline V gene are KGHDR and SFDVKD. Trimming cost V 3 bases and J 0 bases; bases outside gene matches: 8. CDR3 DNA (partial): TGTGCCACCAGTGATCCCCGCGCGGGAGTTAGCACAGATACG. Its protein is CATSDPRAGVSTDT. The whole CDR3 is CATSDPRAGVSTDTQYF.

In this sample, this clone turned up many times. The read ends 3 residues before the CDR3 terminus; that terminus is restored from the germline J gene. This chain connects TRBV28 to TRBJ2-7, with D possibly being TRBD1 (5 bases). CDR1 and CDR2 from the germline V gene are MDHEN and SYDVKM. V was pared by 2 bases and J by 5 bases, with 13 bases between. CDR3 size: 14 residues. The CDR3 is CASSLMVGADEQYF. CDR3 bases read: TGTGCCAGCAGTTTAATGGTAGGGGCGGACGAG.